This T cell receptor beta chain was recorded in a study of T cell responses to AZD1222 COVID-19 vaccine (dated by TCRdb to the early 2020s). A note on the overall study: AZD1222 recipients with second doses at about 4 weeks or about 12 weeks were pooled, because spike-specific TCR depth and breadth did not differ between schedules. Trial participants were enrolled by age into subgroups of 18-55, 56-69 and 70-plus years, and roughly 150, 30 and 60 TCR-sequenced participants, respectively, were included in these subgroups. A total of just over 230 trial participants underwent TCR sequencing, of whom some 200 had received two doses of AZD1222 and some 25 had received two doses of the MenACWY control vaccine. Results and caveats for the whole study, not just this receptor: The 56-69-year group was small, and its depth increase did not reach significance, likely because of low power. Participants were mostly white British, with more females than males. The authors suggested clonal diversity may have been underestimated. No day 14 peak-response samples were available, so repertoires were characterized only after the peak T cell response. Spike-specific TCR breadth and depth rose significantly after two AZD1222 doses compared with day 0 and with MenACWY recipients. Conclusions about previously exposed vaccinees were limited because only 6 or 7 AZD1222 recipients were SARS-CoV-2 seropositive at baseline. The vaccine-associated CD4 TCRs covered the entire spike protein, and the dominant responses fell in regions 160-218 and 743-854. Reportedly, almost half of the unique spike-specific TCRs recognized epitopes lying outside the regions that are mutated in the B.1.351 and B.1.1.7 variants.

Notes on this clone: Its target antigen remains unknown. Per-base quality was not reported, and no clone a single base away is much larger than it.

From V the trimming removes 0 bases and from J it removes 1 base, while the gene matches leave 2 bases of the junction unaccounted for. Including the terminal cysteine and phenylalanine, the CDR3 comprises 15 residues. The only DNA kept is the CDR3, 45 bases in frame from the first base. Taken from the germline V gene, the CDR1 and CDR2 loops are MNHEY and SVGAGI. Sample time point, as interpreted from the label and publication: baseline before first vaccination. Samples from vaccinated people were obtained from the UK trials COV001 and COV002, which included a single-blind randomized controlled phase 2/3 trial of AZD1222 (ChAdOx1 nCoV-19) in healthy adults. For TCRbeta chain sequencing, PBMC samples from trial participants were taken at day 0 and at day 28 after the second dose. The CDR3 regions of human TCRbeta chains were analyzed by immunosequencing. The paper's data handling went like this. TCRs in the repertoires were matched against a reference library of SARS-CoV-2-specific TCRs that had been generated with the MIRA antigen-specificity platform. Breadth was defined as the fraction of unique TCRs that were SARS-CoV-2-associated, and depth was defined as the fraction of total T cells that were SARS-CoV-2-associated. Each spike-specific TCR was assigned to its reactive spike region and to a CD4 or CD8 class using the MIRA data. Log10-transformed breadth and depth values were compared by one-way ANOVA with Sidak's multiple comparisons tests. Held by TCRdb, this immuneACCESS table contains in-frame sequences only and omits some clones. Under half of the omission traces to an unresolved V gene where checked; the cause of the rest is unknown. V, J and clone size are taken as reported in that table, and D and trimming were inferred from the DNA itself. The sample records approximately 150,000 clones, 90% to 95% of which are singletons. In total, the top ten clones hold around 1.4% of the sample.

The sequencing used peripheral blood, collected on day 0 of AZD1222 vaccination. This TCR was sampled from an adult in good health. The rearranged segments are TRBV6-5 and TRBJ2-5, with 7 middle bases fitting TRBD2. The CDR3 is CASSYSASGQETQYF. The DNA sequence reads TGTGCCAGCAGTTACTCAGCTAGCGGCCAAGAGACCCAGTACTTC.